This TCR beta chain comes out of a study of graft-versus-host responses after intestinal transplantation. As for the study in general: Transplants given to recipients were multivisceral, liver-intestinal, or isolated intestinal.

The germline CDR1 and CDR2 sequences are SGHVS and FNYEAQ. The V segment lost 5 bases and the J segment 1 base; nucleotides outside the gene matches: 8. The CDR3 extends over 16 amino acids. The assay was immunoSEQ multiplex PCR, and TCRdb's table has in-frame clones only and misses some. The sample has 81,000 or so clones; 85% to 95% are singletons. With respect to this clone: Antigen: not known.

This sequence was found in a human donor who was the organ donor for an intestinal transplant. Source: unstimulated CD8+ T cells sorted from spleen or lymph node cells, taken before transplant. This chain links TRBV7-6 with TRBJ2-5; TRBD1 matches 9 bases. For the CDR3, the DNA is TGTGCCAGCAGCGGGGGAATACAGGGGGCCCAAGAGACCCAGTACTTC. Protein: CASSGGIQGAQETQYF.